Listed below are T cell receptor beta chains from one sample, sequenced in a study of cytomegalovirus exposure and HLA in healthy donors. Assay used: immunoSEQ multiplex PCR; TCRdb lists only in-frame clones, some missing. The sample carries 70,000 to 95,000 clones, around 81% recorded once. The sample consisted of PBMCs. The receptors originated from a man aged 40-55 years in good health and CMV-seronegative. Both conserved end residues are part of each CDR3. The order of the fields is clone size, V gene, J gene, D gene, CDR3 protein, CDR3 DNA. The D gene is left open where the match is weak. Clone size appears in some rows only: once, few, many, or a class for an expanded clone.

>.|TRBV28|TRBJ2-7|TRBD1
CASGTGAGEQYF
TGTGCCAGTGGGACAGGGGCTGGGGAGCAGTACTTC
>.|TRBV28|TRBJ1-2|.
CASRKAEGYTF
TGTGCCAGCAGGAAGGCGGAAGGCTACACCTTC
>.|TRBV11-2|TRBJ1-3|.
CASSLGVSGNTIYF
TGTGCCAGCAGCTTAGGAGTCTCTGGAAACACCATATATTTT
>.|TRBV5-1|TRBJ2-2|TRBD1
CASSHGQGYTGELFF
TGCGCCAGCAGCCACGGACAGGGCTACACCGGGGAGCTGTTTTTT
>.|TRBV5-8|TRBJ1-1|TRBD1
CASSRRQTGGHTEAFF
TGTGCCAGCAGCCGGAGACAGACAGGGGGCCATACTGAAGCTTTCTTT
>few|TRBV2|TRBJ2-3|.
CASKRDGGTDTQYF
TGTGCCAGCAAACGGGATGGTGGCACAGATACGCAGTATTTT
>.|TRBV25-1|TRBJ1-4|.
CASSDTSRNHEKLFF
TGTGCCAGCAGTGACACGTCGCGGAATCATGAAAAACTGTTTTTT
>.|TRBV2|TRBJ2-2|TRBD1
CASMGTGGIGELFF
TGTGCCAGCATGGGGACAGGGGGCATCGGGGAGCTGTTTTTT
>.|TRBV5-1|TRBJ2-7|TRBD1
CASSLEGQGDEQYF
TGCGCCAGCAGCTTGGAAGGACAGGGGGACGAGCAGTACTTC
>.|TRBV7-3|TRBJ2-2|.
CASSRGSRLFF
TGTGCCAGCAGCCGAGGTTCACGGCTGTTTTTT
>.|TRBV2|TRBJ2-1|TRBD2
CASKLGLAGYNEQFF
TGTGCCAGCAAGCTGGGACTAGCGGGATACAATGAGCAGTTCTTC
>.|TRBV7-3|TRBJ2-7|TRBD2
CASSSPTSGSDEQYF
TGTGCCAGCAGCTCACCGACTAGCGGGAGCGACGAGCAGTACTTC
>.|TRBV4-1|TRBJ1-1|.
CASSFTGNAEAFF
TGCGCCAGCAGCTTCACAGGGAACGCTGAAGCTTTCTTT
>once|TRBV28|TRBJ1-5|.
CASSLQLAGIQPQHF
TGTGCCAGCAGTTTACAGTTGGCGGGGATTCAGCCCCAGCATTTT
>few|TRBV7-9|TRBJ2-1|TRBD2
CASSLERGRNWFF
TGTGCCAGCAGCTTAGAGCGCGGGAGAAATTGGTTCTTC
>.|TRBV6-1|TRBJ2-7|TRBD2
CASSAVREYSYEQYF
TGTGCCAGCAGTGCTGTGCGGGAGTACTCCTACGAGCAGTACTTC
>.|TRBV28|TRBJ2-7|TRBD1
CASPPGQGIIYEQYF
TGTGCCAGTCCGCCGGGACAGGGGATTATATACGAGCAGTACTTC
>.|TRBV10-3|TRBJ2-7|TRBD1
CAISENSGTGISYEQYF
TGTGCCATCAGTGAAAATTCCGGGACAGGGATTTCCTACGAGCAGTACTTC
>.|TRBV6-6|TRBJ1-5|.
CASSPGMHIQPQHF
TGTGCCAGCAGCCCGGGGATGCATATCCAGCCCCAGCATTTT